This entry concerns a single TCR beta chain. Its specificity is unknown. In germline, CDR1 is SNHLY, CDR2 FYNNEI. V was shortened by 8 bases and J by 1 base, with 11 bases between the two germline ends. The CDR3 runs 13 residues. The data originate from a study of T cell responses to AZD1222 COVID-19 vaccine. General observations from the study: Breadth and depth of Spike-specific TCRs rose after two AZD1222 doses. Across the whole spike, CD4 TCRs peaked at regions 160-218 and 743-854. Regions left unmutated in variants are reportedly the target of nearly half of spike-specific TCRs.

The data were produced by immunoSEQ multiplex PCR, yet TCRdb's version contains in-frame clones alone and is incomplete. The table lists 180,000 or so clones, approximately 95% of them singletons. Sequencing was performed on peripheral blood, taken 28 days after the second AZD1222 dose. This sequence joins TRBV2 and TRBJ1-1; D might be TRBD1 (5 bases). The TCR originated in an adult who received the AZD1222 COVID-19 vaccine. CDR3 in amino acids: CASGSTGNTEAFF. CDR3 sequence (DNA): TGTGCCAGCGGAAGCACAGGGAACACTGAAGCTTTCTTT. Full variable domain (missing parts from reference TRBV2 and TRBJ1-1): EPEVTQTPSHQVTQMGQEVILRCVPISNHLYFYWYRQILGQKVEFLVSFYNNEISEKSEIFDDQFSVERPDGSNFTLKIRSTKLEDSAMYFCASGSTGNTEAFFGQGTRLTVV.